Below, 21 T cell receptor beta chains from the same sample are listed, as sequenced in a study of molecular identifiers for immune sequencing clone quantification. TCRdb called the PCR reads again in MiXCR, with one record for every CDR3 protein. Of around 470,000 distinct CDR3 sequences in the sample, about 21% are singletons; the top ten hold 0.7% to 0.95%. Sequenced material: naive CD8+ T cells from blood, with Jurkat cell RNA spiked in. Subset in this sample: FACS-sorted CD8+CD4-CCR7+CD45RA+ naive T cells. Receptor source: a human donor in good health. Some libraries in this study had Jurkat cell RNA spiked in.

This clonotype was picked up many times. V usage is TRBV5-1 and J usage is TRBJ2-5; 10 positions match TRBD2. V lost 3 bases to trimming and J lost 5 bases; unmatched junction nucleotides: 10. Germline CDR1 and CDR2: SGHRS and YFSETQ. The CDR3 has 16 amino acids. CDR3 region: CASSSLSGGPRETQYF. CDR3 coding DNA: TGCGCCAGCAGCTCCCTTAGCGGGGGGCCTCGCGAGACCCAGTACTTC.

This chain joins TRBV5-6 and TRBJ2-7; 7 positions match TRBD1. The CDR3 has 15 residues. The V and J ends lost 3 bases and 1 base, in that order; junction bases with no gene match: 7. CDR1 and CDR2 (germline): SGHDT, YYEEEE. The CDR3 reads CASSSRQGRSYEQYF. CDR3 coding DNA: TGTGCCAGCAGCTCCCGACAGGGAAGGTCCTACGAGCAGTACTTC. The full variable domain, its missing parts supplied by reference TRBV5-6 and TRBJ2-7, is DAGVTQSPTHLIKTRGQQVTLRCSPKSGHDTVSWYQQALGQGPQFIFQYYEEEERQRGNFPDRFSGHQFPNYSSELNVNALLLGDSALYLCASSSRQGRSYEQYFGPGTRLTVT.

The chain has TRBV12-3 or TRBV12-4 and TRBJ2-3, with TRBD1 matching over 8 bases. The CDR3 has 14 residues. Trimming cost V 6 bases and J 4 bases; bases outside gene matches: 6. The CDR3 DNA is TGTGCCAGCAGAGACAGGGGACGGCCAGATACGCAGTATTTT. Protein: CASRDRGRPDTQYF.

This clonotype was seen a handful of times. The chain employs TRBV20-1 and TRBJ2-7, with 7 bases identical to TRBD2. Germline V lookup: CDR1 DFQATT, CDR2 SNEGSKA (reference sequence). Trimming cost V 1 base and J 3 bases; bases outside gene matches: 12. The length of the CDR3 is 16 residues. The CDR3 reads CSARAWSLAEFYEQYF. For the CDR3, the DNA is TGCAGTGCTAGAGCCTGGTCGCTAGCGGAGTTCTACGAGCAGTACTTC.

This clonotype has a handful of counts. The gene calls are TRBV28 and TRBJ1-1, with TRBD1 identical over 12 bases. Germline V gene data show CDR1 as MDHEN and CDR2 as SYDVKM. The CDR3 length is 15 residues. Losses at the gene ends were 0 bases for V and 8 bases for J; bases not matched to a gene: 4. This chain's CDR3 is CASSLWGTGGGEAFF. The CDR3 coding sequence is TGTGCCAGCAGTTTATGGGGGACAGGGGGCGGAGAAGCTTTCTTT.

In its sample, this clonotype was seen a few times. The chain carries TRBV14 and TRBJ2-3, with a weak D call TRBD2 (5 bases). V was trimmed by 0 bases and J by 5 bases, leaving 9 bases between them. The CDR3 length is 14 residues. CDR1 and CDR2 from the germline V gene are SGHDN and FVKESK. CDR3 residues: CASSQDEGLDTQYF. CDR3 sequence (DNA): TGTGCCAGCAGCCAAGATGAGGGTTTAGATACGCAGTATTTT.

The chain uses TRBV7-9 and TRBJ2-7; D is unclear. The length of the CDR3 is 13 residues. V lost 5 bases to trimming and J lost 2 bases, with 10 bases between them. Per the germline V gene, CDR1 is SEHNR and CDR2 is FQNEAQ (reference sequence). The CDR3 loop reads CASSGEATYEQYF. In DNA, the CDR3 is TGTGCCAGCAGCGGTGAGGCCACCTACGAGCAGTACTTC. Filled out from reference TRBV7-9 and TRBJ2-7, the complete variable domain reads DTGVSQNPRHKITKRGQNVTFRCDPISEHNRLYWYRQTLGQGPEFLTYFQNEAQLEKSRLLSDRFSAERPKGSFSTLEIQRTEQGDSAMYLCASSGEATYEQYFGPGTRLTVT.

This clonotype was detected many times. This chain links TRBV6-1 with TRBJ2-6; TRBD1 might be the D (5 bases). The V end was cut by 1 base, the J end by 5 bases, with 18 bases between. The V gene's germline CDR1 is MNHNS and CDR2 SASEGT. The CDR3 extends over 18 amino acids. This chain's CDR3 is CASSEVYGAATWANVLTF. As DNA, the CDR3 is TGTGCCAGCAGTGAAGTATATGGGGCCGCCACGTGGGCCAACGTCCTGACTTTC.

As concerns this clonotype: Since a much larger clone is just one base distant, this may be a read error. V usage is TRBV30 and J usage is TRBJ1-1, with D uncertain. Germline V gives CDR1 GTSNPN, CDR2 SVGIG (reference sequence). The CDR3 contains 13 residues. The CDR3 loop is CAWSVGWNTEAYF. As DNA, the CDR3 is TGTGCCTGGAGTGTCGGATGGAACACTGAAGCTTACTTT.

The J gene is TRBJ2-7, the V gene TRBV11-1, with D hard to call. CDR1 SGHAT and CDR2 FQDESV come from the germline V gene (reference sequence). V lost 1 base and J 6 bases, leaving 13 bases between the germline ends. The CDR3 runs 14 residues. The CDR3 region is CASSLEYDGVEQYF. CDR3 DNA sequence: TGTGCCAGCAGCTTAGAGTACGATGGGGTCGAGCAGTACTTC. Full variable domain (missing parts from reference TRBV11-1 and TRBJ2-7): EAEVAQSPRYKITEKSQAVAFWCDPISGHATLYWYRQILGQGPELLVQFQDESVVDDSQLPKDRFSAERLKGVDSTLKIQPAELGDSAMYLCASSLEYDGVEQYFGPGTRLTVT.

This clonotype was seen ten or more times. The chain has TRBV12-3 or TRBV12-4 and TRBJ1-1; D gene ambiguous. V was cut by 5 bases and J by 0 bases, with 16 bases left in between. The CDR3 extends over 16 amino acids. In DNA, the CDR3 is TGTGCCAGCAGTCCGTCATATGGACGCCTGAACACTGAAGCTTTCTTT. Protein: CASSPSYGRLNTEAFF.

In this sample, this clonotype turned up a few times. The chain combines TRBV19 with TRBJ1-3; the match to TRBD1 covers 7 bases. Germline CDR1 and CDR2: LNHDA and SQIVND (reference sequence). With 5 bases clipped from V and 4 bases from J, the junction kept 2 bases outside the gene matches. This CDR3 is built from 13 residues. The CDR3 sequence is CASSPGQGNTIYF. DNA of the CDR3: TGTGCCAGTAGTCCGGGACAGGGAAACACCATATATTTT.

Note on this clonotype: One end of the junction fails to match germline, which may point to a read error. The CDR3 protein is CASSSTRGGYTGELLF. In DNA, the CDR3 is TGTGCCAGCAGCTCGACGAGGGGTGGCTACACCGGGGAGCTGCTTTTT. The rearrangement uses TRBV7-6 and TRBJ2-2; D may match TRBD1 or TRBD2 (5 bases each). The CDR3 extends over 16 amino acids. Per the germline V gene, CDR1 is SGHVS and CDR2 is FNYEAQ.

Many counts were recorded for this clonotype. V usage is TRBV12-3 or TRBV12-4 and J usage is TRBJ1-1, with a tentative D call TRBD1 (6 bases). This CDR3 spans 16 amino acids. Deletions cut 5 bases from V and 1 base from J, with 17 bases between. CDR3 in amino acids: CASSPPRGLENTEAFF. Here the CDR3 DNA reads TGTGCCAGCAGTCCCCCCAGGGGTTTAGAGAACACTGAAGCTTTCTTT.

This clonotype was observed a few times. A read error may be the cause here, since a much bigger clone is one base away. The rearrangement links TRBV29-1 to TRBJ2-7; D uncertain. CDR3 size: 14 residues. Germline CDR1 reads SQVTM; CDR2 reads ANQGSEA. The DNA of the CDR3 is TGCAGCGCCCTCCTTGAGGTTGCCACCTACGGGCAGTACTTC. Translating it yields CSALLEVATYGQYF.

The V and J genes are TRBV7-9 and TRBJ1-1, with D maybe TRBD1 (6 bases). Trimming removed 5 bases at V and 10 bases at J, with 11 bases between. The CDR3 is 11 residues long. Germline CDR1 is SEHNR and CDR2 is FQNEAQ (reference sequence). In nucleotides, the CDR3 is TGTGCCAGCAGCAACAGGGATGGAGCTTTCTTT. Amino acids: CASSNRDGAFF.

With regard to this clonotype: A much larger clone differs from this one at a single base, so this may be a read error. The rearrangement uses TRBV27 and TRBJ1-1, with D uncertain. CDR1 is MNHEY and CDR2 is SMNVEV in the germline V gene (reference sequence). This CDR3 region has 15 residues. The CDR3 DNA is TGTGCCAGCAGTTTATCGTTAAGGCTGAACACTGAAGCTCTCTTT. This translates into CASSLSLRLNTEALF.

CDR3 DNA sequence: TGTGCCGTCTCCCTTGAGAACACCGGGGAGCTGTTTTTT. Amino acid sequence: CAVSLENTGELFF. This chain joins TRBV25-1 and TRBJ2-2; no clear D gene. The CDR3 consists of 13 residues. Germline V lookup: CDR1 MGHDK, CDR2 SYGVNS. The germline V and J ends were trimmed by 11 bases and 1 base, with 11 bases remaining between them. Combining the CDR3 with reference TRBV25-1 and TRBJ2-2 gives the whole variable domain EADIYQTPRYLVIGTGKKITLECSQTMGHDKMYWYQQDPGMELHLIHYSYGVNSTEKGDLSSESTVSRIRTEHFPLTLESARPSHTSQYLCAVSLENTGELFFGEGSRLTVL.

This clonotype has ten or more counts. The chain is built from TRBV13 and TRBJ2-5; 8 nucleotides align to TRBD2. The CDR3 consists of 15 residues. The V and J ends lost 5 bases and 1 base, in that order; junction bases with no gene match: 6. Germline V lookup: CDR1 PRHDT, CDR2 FYEKMQ (reference sequence). The CDR3 reads CASSVTGTSQETQYF. The CDR3, as DNA: TGTGCCAGCAGCGTAACCGGGACTAGCCAAGAGACCCAGTACTTC.

Ten or more counts support this clonotype. The gene calls are TRBV12-3 or TRBV12-4 and TRBJ2-5; D remains unclear. CDR3 length: 14 residues. Trimming removed 3 bases at V and 1 base at J, with 9 bases between. In nucleotides, the CDR3 is TGTGCCAGCAGTTTGTTCATGGGCCAAGAGACCCAGTACTTC. Encoded protein: CASSLFMGQETQYF.

This clonotype was detected many times. This chain joins TRBV27 and TRBJ2-7, with TRBD1 identical over 9 bases. Germline loops: CDR1 MNHEY, CDR2 SMNVEV (reference sequence). V dropped 5 bases and J dropped 6; count of bases not matched to a gene: 5. CDR3 length equals 13 residues. CDR3 loop: CASSHGTGTEQYF. CDR3 bases: TGTGCCAGCAGTCACGGGACAGGGACCGAGCAGTACTTC.